Each of the 26 T cell receptor beta chains below was sequenced from the same sample in a study of graft-versus-host responses after intestinal transplantation. Which antigens these TCRs recognize remains unknown. TCRdb's copy holds only in-frame clones and misses some; the assay was immunoSEQ multiplex PCR. The data contain about 110,000 clones, more than 85% of them singletons. Sequencing used unstimulated CD8+ T cells sorted from spleen or lymph node cells, obtained before transplant. All receptors come from a human donor who was the organ donor for an intestinal transplant.

The chain combines TRBV4-3 with TRBJ2-1; D gene uncertain. The CDR3 totals 12 residues. The V and J ends lost 4 bases and 6 bases respectively, with 7 bases between them. Per the germline V gene, CDR1 is LGHNA and CDR2 is YSLEER. CDR3 residues: CASSPNSNEQFF. In DNA, the CDR3 is TGCGCCAGCAGCCCTAACTCCAATGAGCAGTTCTTC.

The rearrangement links TRBV7-2 to TRBJ2-1; a possible D gene is TRBD2 (6 bases). Per the germline V gene, CDR1 is SGHTA and CDR2 is FQGNSA. The CDR3 length is 13 residues. The V gene lost 5 bases and the J gene lost 4 bases, with 9 bases spanning the gap. The CDR3 DNA reads as TGTGCCAGCAGCCTGGGACTTTACAATGAGCAGTTCTTC. Residues: CASSLGLYNEQFF.

V and J are TRBV5-6 and TRBJ2-7; no clear D gene. This CDR3 spans 13 amino acids. Looked up from germline, CDR1 is SGHDT and CDR2 is YYEEEE. Trimming left V 0 bases short and J 0 bases short, with 4 bases between. CDR3: CASSLGHSYEQYF. The CDR3 DNA follows: TGTGCCAGCAGCTTGGGACACTCCTACGAGCAGTACTTC.

This rearrangement joins TRBV7-9 to TRBJ1-1; no clear D gene. Trimming left V 2 bases short and J 4 bases short, with 5 bases between. The CDR3 sequence is 12 residues long. CDR1 is SEHNR and CDR2 is FQNEAQ in the germline V gene (reference sequence). The CDR3, as DNA: TGTGCCAGCAGCTTAATAGGCACTGAAGCTTTCTTT. Translating it yields CASSLIGTEAFF.

The CDR3 here is CASSLGQATRITGELFF. CDR3 in DNA: TGTGCCAGCAGTTTGGGGCAAGCTACACGGATCACCGGGGAGCTGTTTTTT. The chain uses TRBV27 and TRBJ2-2, with D possibly TRBD1 on 5 matching bases. There are 17 residues in the CDR3. The germline V and J ends were trimmed by 3 bases and 4 bases, with 18 bases remaining between them. CDR1 is MNHEY and CDR2 is SMNVEV in the germline V gene (reference sequence).

This chain links TRBV4-2 with TRBJ2-7; TRBD2 matches 14 bases. V lost 3 bases and J lost 1; bases outside the gene matches: 2. This CDR3 has 16 residues. Looked up from germline, CDR1 is LGHNA and CDR2 is YNFKEQ. CDR3 in amino acids: CASSQGLAGESYEQYF. CDR3 sequence (DNA): TGTGCCAGCAGCCAGGGACTAGCGGGAGAGTCCTACGAGCAGTACTTC.

The chain recombines TRBV19 with TRBJ2-7; 7 positions agree with TRBD2. The junction had 8 bases not matched to a gene; V was cut back by 6 bases and J by 6 bases. This CDR3 spans 13 amino acids. The germline CDR1 and CDR2 sequences are LNHDA and SQIVND (reference sequence). The CDR3 sequence is CASSPTSYVEQYF. The CDR3 DNA is TGTGCCAGTAGCCCGACTAGCTATGTCGAGCAGTACTTC.

V gene TRBV14 combines with J gene TRBJ2-7; D is possibly TRBD1 (5 bases). Deletions cut 3 bases from V and 3 bases from J, with 12 bases between. Germline-derived CDR1 and CDR2 are SGHDN and FVKESK. The CDR3 consists of 14 residues. The CDR3 sequence is CASSQGLLRYEQYF. The CDR3 coding sequence is TGTGCCAGCAGCCAGGGGCTACTCCGCTACGAGCAGTACTTC.

About this clone itself: This sample includes further DNA sequences coding for the same CDR3. This chain connects TRBV28 to TRBJ2-2; D gene unclear. Germline loops: CDR1 MDHEN, CDR2 SYDVKM. V was clipped by 1 base and J by 4 bases, with 4 bases between them. The CDR3 loop spans 13 amino acids. The CDR3, as DNA: TGTGCCAGCAGTTTATCGGGCACCGGGGAGCTGTTTTTT. Amino acids: CASSLSGTGELFF. Full variable domain (rest looked up from reference TRBV28 and TRBJ2-2): DVKVTQSSRYLVKRTGEKVFLECVQDMDHENMFWYRQDPGLGLRLIYFSYDVKMKEKGDIPEGYSVSREKKERFSLILESASTNQTSMYLCASSLSGTGELFFGEGSRLTVL.

The chain combines TRBV9 with TRBJ1-5; D gene ambiguous. The V end lost 0 bases, the J end lost 3 bases, and 7 bases lay between the germline ends. This CDR3 has 14 residues. Germline values: CDR1 SGDLS, CDR2 YYNGEE. CDR3 sequence (DNA): TGTGCCAGCAGCGTAGGAGGCCTCAATCAGCCCCAGCATTTT. It codes for CASSVGGLNQPQHF.

The chain combines TRBV28 with TRBJ2-7; 11 nucleotides align to TRBD1. Losses at the gene ends were 6 bases for V and 0 bases for J; bases not matched to a gene: 4. The V gene's germline CDR1 is MDHEN and CDR2 SYDVKM. This CDR3 has 15 amino acids. The CDR3 here is CASRTGTGGSYEQYF. The CDR3 nucleotides read TGTGCCAGCAGAACCGGGACAGGGGGCTCCTACGAGCAGTACTTC.

V usage is TRBV20-1 and J usage is TRBJ1-1; D is ambiguous. The CDR3 extends over 11 amino acids. CDR1 DFQATT and CDR2 SNEGSKA come from the germline V gene (reference sequence). The ends were cut back, 3 bases at V and 1 base at J, with 3 bases in the middle. CDR3 sequence: CSARENTEAFF. DNA of the CDR3: TGCAGTGCTAGGGAGAACACTGAAGCTTTCTTT.

This clone was found a few times. V is TRBV4-1 and J is TRBJ2-7; no clear D. The germline V and J ends were trimmed by 0 bases and 4 bases, with 4 bases remaining between them. Germline values: CDR1 MGHRA, CDR2 YSYEKL. The CDR3 sequence is 12 residues long. For the CDR3, the DNA is TGCGCCAGCAGCCAAGAGGGGTACGAGCAGTACTTC. This gives the protein CASSQEGYEQYF.

The rearrangement links TRBV2 to TRBJ1-1; D is ambiguous. Germline V lookup: CDR1 SNHLY, CDR2 FYNNEI. Trimming removed 10 bases at V and 1 base at J, with 10 bases between. This CDR3 has 12 amino acids. The CDR3 loop is CANLVGNTEAFF. The CDR3 nucleotides read TGTGCCAACCTGGTAGGGAACACTGAAGCTTTCTTT.

V gene TRBV9 combines with J gene TRBJ1-3, with D perhaps TRBD1 (5 bases). CDR1 and CDR2 from the germline V gene are SGDLS and YYNGEE. The CDR3 has 15 residues. V was cut by 4 bases and J by 4 bases, with 15 bases left in between. The CDR3 loop is CASSPNPGTGNTIYF. The CDR3 DNA reads TGTGCCAGCAGCCCGAACCCCGGGACGGGAAACACCATATATTTT.

This clone occurred once. The chain employs TRBV14 and TRBJ2-3; tentative D call: TRBD1 (6 bases). Germline loops: CDR1 SGHDN, CDR2 FVKESK. There are 15 residues in the CDR3. Between the trimmed V and J ends, which lost 4 bases and 4 bases, there was a span of 15 bases. CDR3 sequence (DNA): TGTGCCAGCAGCCCACAGGGTTTGCCGCCAGATACGCAGTATTTT. This gives the protein CASSPQGLPPDTQYF.

V usage is TRBV2 and J usage is TRBJ2-3; D unclear. CDR1 is SNHLY, CDR2 FYNNEI, per germline. The CDR3 spans 15 residues. Trimming shortened V by 5 bases and J by 2 bases, and 14 bases separated the two germline ends. The CDR3 region is CASSTTATNTDTQYF. The DNA of the CDR3 is TGTGCCAGCAGTACCACTGCTACCAACACAGATACGCAGTATTTT.

The rearrangement links TRBV4-1 to TRBJ2-2; tentatively, D is TRBD1 (5 bases). V was cut by 5 bases and J by 1 base, with 11 bases left in between. Germline assignment: CDR1 MGHRA and CDR2 YSYEKL. This CDR3 region has 15 residues. This CDR3 reads CASSDDRMNTGELFF. For the CDR3, the DNA is TGCGCCAGCAGCGACGACAGAATGAACACCGGGGAGCTGTTTTTT.

This chain connects TRBV7-6 to TRBJ2-3, with D maybe TRBD2 (5 bases). Germline V gene lookup returns CDR1 SGHVS and CDR2 FNYEAQ. The V and J ends lost 5 bases and 0 bases respectively, with 9 bases between them. The CDR3 is made up of 14 amino acids. The CDR3 spells CASSGIASTDTQYF. The CDR3 nucleotides are TGTGCCAGCAGCGGAATAGCGAGCACAGATACGCAGTATTTT.

The chain recombines TRBV9 with TRBJ2-3; D unclear. The CDR3 covers 15 residues. Germline V gene lookup returns CDR1 SGDLS and CDR2 YYNGEE. V was pared by 1 base and J by 3 bases, with 12 bases between. CDR3 DNA: TGTGCCAGCAGCGTATATGGCAGGATAACAGATACGCAGTATTTT. Its translation: CASSVYGRITDTQYF.

As regards this clone: Distinct nucleotide sequences in the sample also encode this CDR3. The V gene is TRBV27, the J gene TRBJ2-7; 7 bases are a match to TRBD2. This CDR3 region has 14 residues. Germline V CDR1 and CDR2: MNHEY, SMNVEV (reference sequence). J was trimmed by 0 bases and V by 2 bases; bases with no gene match: 1. Written as DNA, the CDR3 is TGTGCCAGCAGTTTAGGCGGGAGCTCCTACGAGCAGTACTTC. Its protein is CASSLGGSSYEQYF.

V gene TRBV6-5 combines with J gene TRBJ1-1, with 7 bases identical to TRBD1. The trim removed 5 bases at V and 5 bases at J, leaving 11 bases unmatched. Looked up from germline, CDR1 is MNHEY and CDR2 is SVGAGI. The CDR3 is 15 residues long. CDR3 DNA sequence: TGTGCCAGCAGTCTTGACAGGGTTGGTCGGACTGAAGCTTTCTTT. This gives the protein CASSLDRVGRTEAFF.

This chain uses TRBV28 with TRBJ2-5; no reliable D call. The J call is doubtful: the DNA matches TRBJ2-7 better. The CDR3 contains 12 residues. Germline loops: CDR1 MDHEN, CDR2 SYDVKM. CDR3 amino acids: CASSLQAYEQYF. Here the CDR3 DNA reads TGTGCCAGCAGTTTACAGGCCTACGAGCAGTACTTC.

The V call is TRBV7-9, the J call TRBJ2-1, with 11 bases lining up with TRBD1. The V gene end was trimmed by 7 bases and the J gene end by 4 bases; junction bases not matched to a gene: 6. Germline CDR1 and CDR2: SEHNR and FQNEAQ (reference sequence). This CDR3 has 15 amino acids. The CDR3 spells CASTIGQGAYNEQFF. In DNA form, the CDR3 reads TGTGCCAGCACTATAGGACAGGGGGCTTACAATGAGCAGTTCTTC. The full variable domain, with the rest looked up from reference TRBV7-9 and TRBJ2-1, is DTGVSQNPRHKITKRGQNVTFRCDPISEHNRLYWYRQTLGQGPEFLTYFQNEAQLEKSRLLSDRFSAERPKGSFSTLEIQRTEQGDSAMYLCASTIGQGAYNEQFFGPGTRLTVL.

The chain joins TRBV4-3 to TRBJ2-2; D gene uncertain. The ends were cut back, 6 bases at V and 1 base at J, with 6 bases in the middle. Germline CDR1 is LGHNA and CDR2 is YSLEER. The CDR3 loop spans 13 amino acids. The CDR3 reads CASRPENTGELFF. DNA of the CDR3: TGCGCCAGCAGGCCGGAGAACACCGGGGAGCTGTTTTTT.

This rearrangement joins TRBV29-1 to TRBJ2-2; TRBD1 matches at 8 bases. The CDR3 is 15 residues long. Trimming removed 7 bases from V and 1 base from J; junction bases left unmatched: 8. CDR1 is SQVTM and CDR2 is ANQGSEA in the germline V gene. For the CDR3, the DNA is TGCAGCGCGGATGGACAGGGCTTGAACACCGGGGAGCTGTTTTTT. Translating gives CSADGQGLNTGELFF.